These T cell receptor beta chains were read from a single sample in a study of blood T cell repertoires in COVID-19. Produced via immunoSEQ multiplex PCR; TCRdb's table is partial and in-frame only. The sample records 250,000 to 350,000 clones, roughly 87% being singletons. The sequenced sample was peripheral blood. The receptor source for this set is a woman between 45 and 60 years old who had recovered from COVID-19. The CDR3 runs from the conserved cysteine through the conserved F or W. The order of the fields is D gene, J gene, clone size, V gene, CDR3 DNA, CDR3 protein. The D gene is left open where the match is weak. Clone size appears in some rows only: once, few, many, or a class for an expanded clone.

>TRBD1|TRBJ1-1|NA|TRBV6-5
TGTGCCAGCAGTTACCCCGGGACAGGGAACACTGAAGCTTTCTTT
CASSYPGTGNTEAFF
>NA|TRBJ2-7|NA|TRBV7-8
TGTGCCAGCAGCTTAGGAACAGGGAACTACGAGCAGTACTTC
CASSLGTGNYEQYF
>TRBD1|TRBJ2-1|NA|TRBV19
TGTGCCAGTAGTATAGATAGGACAGGGGGCCGTGAGCAGTTCTTC
CASSIDRTGGREQFF
>NA|TRBJ1-1|NA|TRBV6-6
TGTGCCAGCAATTACGTGGTAACGGACACTGAAGCTTTCTTT
CASNYVVTDTEAFF
>TRBD2|TRBJ2-1|NA|TRBV4-1
TGCGCCAGCACCGATTACTCTACCGGGACTAGCAAAGATGAGCAGTTCTTC
CASTDYSTGTSKDEQFF
>NA|TRBJ1-1|NA|TRBV27
TGTGCCAGCACCGGCGGATTGAACACTGAAGCTTTCTTT
CASTGGLNTEAFF
>TRBD1|TRBJ1-6|few|TRBV2
TGTGCCAGCAGTCGGACAGGGAGCTCCTATAATTCACCCCTCCACTTT
CASSRTGSSYNSPLHF
>TRBD2|TRBJ2-1|NA|TRBV19
TGTGCCAGTAGTACCTATGGGACTAGCAGAGCTGAGCAGTTCTTC
CASSTYGTSRAEQFF
>TRBD2|TRBJ2-7|NA|TRBV10-3
TGTGCCATCACCAGACTAGCGGGAGAGTGGCTATACTTC
CAITRLAGEWLYF
>NA|TRBJ1-1|NA|TRBV30
TGTGCCTGGACCTCAGGACAGCTGAACACTGAAGCTTTCTTT
CAWTSGQLNTEAFF
>TRBD2|TRBJ2-7|NA|TRBV6-2/TRBV6-3
TGTGCCAGCAGTTCTTTCGGGACTAGCGGGAGGGCGAGTGAGCAGTACTTC
CASSSFGTSGRASEQYF
>NA|TRBJ2-3|NA|TRBV4-3
TGCGCCAGCAGCTCCTCTAGCACAGATACGCAGTATTTT
CASSSSSTDTQYF
>NA|TRBJ1-6|NA|TRBV5-5
TGTGCCAGCAGCACGAACCCGGGACTGACAAATTCACCCCTCCACTTT
CASSTNPGLTNSPLHF
>NA|TRBJ2-7|NA|TRBV6-1
TGTGCCAGCAGTGAAGCCCAGATACAGGGTTTCACCTACGAGCAGTACTTC
CASSEAQIQGFTYEQYF
>NA|TRBJ1-6|NA|TRBV5-1
TGCGCCAGCAGCTTGGACGGGGGAGGTAATTCACCCCTCCACTTT
CASSLDGGGNSPLHF
>TRBD1|TRBJ1-1|NA|TRBV6-5
TGTGCCAGCACGGGACAGGGGAGGGCTTTCTTT
CASTGQGRAFF
>TRBD1|TRBJ1-1|NA|TRBV5-6
TGTGCCAGCAGCGGGGTCAGGGGGCTGGGGGCTTTCTTT
CASSGVRGLGAFF
>TRBD1|TRBJ1-1|NA|TRBV29-1
TGCAGCCCTAAGGACAGGCATAACACTGAAGCTTTCTTT
CSPKDRHNTEAFF
>TRBD1|TRBJ1-2|NA|TRBV6-5
TGTGCCAGCAGTCCGAACGGACAGGGGTCCAGGGGCTACACCTTC
CASSPNGQGSRGYTF
>TRBD2|TRBJ2-3|NA|TRBV28
TGTGCCAGCAGAGACCGCGGGACTAGAAGCACAGATACGCAGTATTTT
CASRDRGTRSTDTQYF
>TRBD2|TRBJ2-3|NA|TRBV14
TGTGCCAGCAGCCAAGAACATGACGAGCGGGAGGGCTCAGATACGCAGTATTTT
CASSQEHDEREGSDTQYF
>NA|TRBJ1-6|NA|TRBV6-1
TGTGCCAGCAGTGAGGGGGGATATTATAATTCACCCCTCCACTTT
CASSEGGYYNSPLHF
>TRBD1|TRBJ2-1|NA|TRBV7-2
TGTGCCAGCAGCTTGGGACAGAACAATGAGCAGTTCTTC
CASSLGQNNEQFF
>TRBD1|TRBJ1-4|NA|TRBV4-2
TGTGCCAGCAATTTACGGGGGTCCGGGACAGGGGTTGCAGAAAAACTGTTTTTT
CASNLRGSGTGVAEKLFF
>TRBD1|TRBJ1-1|NA|TRBV19
TGTGCCAGTAGTACAGGACAGGGGATAACTGAAGCTTTCTTT
CASSTGQGITEAFF
>NA|TRBJ1-2|NA|TRBV11-1
TGTGCCAGCAGCTCTGCCGACGGGGGCTATGGCTACACCTTC
CASSSADGGYGYTF
>NA|TRBJ2-2|NA|TRBV7-2
TGTGCCAGCAGCTTAACAGCCAGGGGAAGTGGCGGGGAGCTGTTTTTT
CASSLTARGSGGELFF
>NA|TRBJ1-1|NA|TRBV6-6
TGTGCCAGCAGTTACCAGGGGTCTGAAGCTTTCTTT
CASSYQGSEAFF
>NA|TRBJ1-2|NA|TRBV7-9
TGTGCCAGCAGCCCTACCCGGGTCCCCGATGGCTACACCTTC
CASSPTRVPDGYTF
>TRBD1|TRBJ2-1|once|TRBV7-8
TGTGCCAGCAGCCCACGGGACAGGGGATACAATGAGCAGTTCTTC
CASSPRDRGYNEQFF
>NA|TRBJ2-2|NA|TRBV7-2
TGTGCCAGCAGCTTGGACACCTACACCGGGGAGCTGTTTTTT
CASSLDTYTGELFF
>NA|TRBJ1-1|NA|TRBV7-9
TGTGCCAGCAGCTCCCCTGGACTCCAACGCATGAACACTGAAGCTTTCTTT
CASSSPGLQRMNTEAFF
>NA|TRBJ2-2|NA|TRBV2
TGTGCCAGCAGTGAGATACTAGTTAACACCGGGGAGCTGTTTTTT
CASSEILVNTGELFF
>TRBD1|TRBJ1-1|NA|TRBV29-1
TGCAGCGCCCACCGCCCCACAGGGGGGAACACTGAAGCTTTCTTT
CSAHRPTGGNTEAFF
>TRBD1|TRBJ1-2|once|TRBV5-4
TGTGCCAGCAGCTTGGTGGACAGGGCAGTGAAGAGCTACACCTTC
CASSLVDRAVKSYTF
>NA|TRBJ1-5|NA|TRBV5-3
TGTGCCAGAAGCTTAACGGTCCATGGCAATCAGCCCCAGCATTTT
CARSLTVHGNQPQHF
>TRBD2|TRBJ2-1|NA|TRBV4-1
TGCGCCAGCAGCCAGGGGGGGACTAACGAGCAGTTCTTC
CASSQGGTNEQFF
>NA|TRBJ2-3|NA|TRBV5-5
TGTGCCAGCAGCCACGAGGACACAGATACGCAGTATTTT
CASSHEDTDTQYF
>TRBD1|TRBJ1-2|NA|TRBV28
TGTGCCAGCAGTTTATGGCAGGGGGGCAAAAGCTACACCTTC
CASSLWQGGKSYTF
>NA|TRBJ1-1|NA|TRBV6-5
TGTGCCAGCAGGAGGTCTGAAGCTTTCTTT
CASRRSEAFF
>NA|TRBJ1-3|NA|TRBV9
TGTGCCAGCAGCGTAGACCCGGGTAATTCTGGAAACACCATATATTTT
CASSVDPGNSGNTIYF
>TRBD2|TRBJ2-5|NA|TRBV10-3
TGTGCCATCAAGGCCGTCGGTATTAGCGGGGGGGAAGAGACCCAGTACTTC
CAIKAVGISGGEETQYF
>NA|TRBJ2-1|NA|TRBV3-1/TRBV3-2
TGTGCCACTAAAAGCAGGGAATACAGCAATGAGCAGTTCTTC
CATKSREYSNEQFF
>NA|TRBJ2-1|NA|TRBV6-2/TRBV6-3
TGTGCCAGCAGTCTGCGCGTCAATGAGCAGTTCTTC
CASSLRVNEQFF
>NA|TRBJ2-3|NA|TRBV2
TGTGCCAGCAAAGACAGCATTCCATACACAGATACGCAGTATTTT
CASKDSIPYTDTQYF
>TRBD1|TRBJ1-1|NA|TRBV19
TGTGCCAGTAGTCTTCGACAGGGACGTGGGTACACTGAAGCTTTCTTT
CASSLRQGRGYTEAFF
>NA|TRBJ2-2|NA|TRBV5-1
TGCGCCAGCAGCTTCGGACAGACAAACACCGGGGAGCTGTTTTTT
CASSFGQTNTGELFF
>NA|TRBJ2-2|NA|TRBV5-1
TGCGCCAGCAGCGAAGGACTGTACGGCACCGGGGAGCTGTTTTTT
CASSEGLYGTGELFF
>TRBD1|TRBJ2-5|once|TRBV27
TGTGCCAGCGGTCAACAGGGGGCGGAGACCCAGTACTTC
CASGQQGAETQYF
>NA|TRBJ2-5|NA|TRBV12-3/TRBV12-4
TGTGCCAGCAGTTTCGGGGGAGAGACCCAGTACTTC
CASSFGGETQYF
>TRBD2|TRBJ2-4|NA|TRBV6-5
TGTGCCAGCAGACTAGCGGGAGGGACCAAAAACATTCAGTACTTC
CASRLAGGTKNIQYF
>TRBD2|TRBJ2-7|NA|TRBV18
TGTGCCAGCTCCCCGGGACTAGCTCGGGGCGAGCAGTACTTC
CASSPGLARGEQYF
>NA|TRBJ2-7|NA|TRBV7-9
TGTGCCAGCAGCTTAGTCCAGGGGAGCTCCTACGAGCAGTACTTC
CASSLVQGSSYEQYF
>NA|TRBJ2-1|NA|TRBV11-3
TGTGCCAGCAGCTTAGGTCGGGGGTCCTACAATGAGCAGTTCTTC
CASSLGRGSYNEQFF